This T cell receptor beta chain was captured in a study of OX40 agonist ivuxolimab in advanced cancers. Study summary: Males comprised 82.7% of the group, whose mean age was 60 years (range about 20 to 90). Study-level findings and limits: Researchers report that CD8+ T cells had, on average, more expanded clones than CD4+. Dose levels from 0.1 to 3.0 mg/kg saw CD4+ and CD8+ blood T cells expand clonally by week 6.

Trimming cost V 7 bases and J 8 bases; bases outside gene matches: 9. Germline V lookup: CDR1 SQVTM, CDR2 ANQGSEA. This CDR3 has 14 residues. Turning to this clone: Its target is not known.

The table came from immunoSEQ multiplex PCR; TCRdb's copy has only in-frame clones and leaves some out. The table records some 80,000 clones, more than 80% of them present only once. The sequencing used CD4+ or CD8+ T cells sorted from blood, collected in a trial of the OX40 agonist ivuxolimab. V gene TRBV29-1 combines with J gene TRBJ2-1; 12 bases fit TRBD2. The TCR was taken from an adult with an advanced solid tumor such as melanoma, head and neck, liver or kidney cancer. This CDR3 reads CSGRGLAGTHEQFF. The CDR3 region has the DNA TGCAGCGGGAGAGGACTAGCGGGAACCCATGAGCAGTTCTTC.